The 23 T cell receptor beta chains in this list originate from one sample, sequenced in a study of beta chain features in type 1 diabetes. The sequenced template was cDNA made from the entire isolated RNA. Repertoires were generated with immunoSEQ multiplex PCR, while TCRdb's copy carries only in-frame clones and drops some. The sample yields 200,000 to 300,000 clones, approximately 15% seen once. Study-wide findings and caveats: In all four CD4+ subsets, TCRB CDR3 length was significantly, moderately reduced in type 1 diabetes.

These receptors have no identified antigens. The specimen was naive CD4+ T cells from blood. The receptors were gathered from a man aged 25 to 40 with type 1 diabetes.

This clone has only a few counts. The chain combines TRBV2 with TRBJ1-2; D gene unclear. V dropped 0 bases and J dropped 2 bases, with 4 bases sitting between them. CDR3 length: 13 residues. Germline assignment: CDR1 SNHLY and CDR2 FYNNEI. CDR3 coding DNA: TGTGCCAGCAGTGAAGCCGAGAACTATGGCTACACCTTC. Its protein product is CASSEAENYGYTF.

The sample holds a few counts of this clone. The chain links TRBV6-6 to TRBJ2-7; 11 bases align to TRBD1. V shed 7 bases and J 4 bases; nucleotides not matched to a gene: 6. There are 14 residues in the CDR3. Germline loops: CDR1 MNHNY, CDR2 SVGAGI (reference sequence). The CDR3 loop is CASTLDRGRYEQYF. The CDR3 DNA reads as TGTGCCAGCACTTTGGACAGGGGGCGATACGAGCAGTACTTC.

This chain joins TRBV7-8 and TRBJ2-7, with 11 nucleotides matching TRBD2. The germline V gene has CDR1 SGHVS and CDR2 FQNEAQ. V dropped 3 bases and J dropped 4; count of bases not matched to a gene: 14. The CDR3 is made up of 18 amino acids. This CDR3 is CASSFKLAGELRGYEQYF. CDR3 DNA sequence: TGTGCCAGCAGCTTCAAACTAGCGGGAGAACTTCGGGGGTACGAGCAGTACTTC.

The V gene is TRBV10-3, the J gene TRBJ1-1; a weak D match, TRBD1 (5 bases). Germline V lookup: CDR1 ENHRY, CDR2 SYGVKD. The V and J ends lost 10 bases and 0 bases respectively, with 24 bases between them. CDR3 length equals 17 residues. CDR3 loop: CATVPGRGFRMNTEAFF. For the CDR3, the DNA is TGTGCCACCGTCCCAGGGAGGGGATTTCGGATGAACACTGAAGCTTTCTTT.

This clone was recorded a few times. The chain is built from TRBV5-4 and TRBJ2-2, with 12 positions matching TRBD2. V gave up 5 bases and J gave up 6 bases; unmatched junction bases: 5. CDR3 length equals 15 residues. The germline CDR1 and CDR2 sequences are SGHNT and YYREEE (reference sequence). CDR3 loop: CASSPTSGSSGELFF. In nucleotides, the CDR3 is TGTGCCAGCAGTCCGACTAGCGGGAGTTCCGGGGAGCTGTTTTTT. The variable domain in full, completed from reference TRBV5-4 and TRBJ2-2, reads ETGVTQSPTHLIKTRGQQVTLRCSSQSGHNTVSWYQQALGQGPQFIFQYYREEENGRGNFPPRFSGLQFPNYSSELNVNALELDDSALYLCASSPTSGSSGELFFGEGSRLTVL.

The chain couples TRBV5-6 to TRBJ2-4, with a weak D call TRBD2 (5 bases). The V and J ends lost 0 bases and 0 bases respectively, with 10 bases between them. Germline V gene lookup returns CDR1 SGHDT and CDR2 YYEEEE. The CDR3 totals 16 residues. The CDR3 DNA reads TGTGCCAGCAGCTTGGAGACGGGGTTAGCCAAAAACATTCAGTACTTC. As protein: CASSLETGLAKNIQYF.

In this sample, this clone turned up a few times. The rearrangement joins TRBV29-1 to TRBJ1-5; TRBD1 might be the D (5 bases). Per the germline V gene, CDR1 is SQVTM and CDR2 is ANQGSEA. The ends were cut back, 4 bases at V and 1 base at J, with 11 bases in the middle. CDR3 length: 14 amino acids. CDR3 DNA: TGCAGCGTTGGAGATCAGGGAAGCAATCAGCCCCAGCATTTT. Amino acid sequence: CSVGDQGSNQPQHF.

The rearrangement joins TRBV29-1 to TRBJ1-1, with TRBD1 matching 8 bases. The CDR3 consists of 13 residues. Germline values: CDR1 SQVTM, CDR2 ANQGSEA. V gave up 7 bases and J gave up 2 bases; unmatched junction bases: 6. CDR3 residues: CSARQGPNTEAFF. CDR3 DNA: TGCAGCGCTAGACAGGGGCCTAACACTGAAGCTTTCTTT.

This clone turned up a few times. The chain uses TRBV7-9 and TRBJ2-5; TRBD2 aligns across 14 bases. With 5 bases clipped from V and 3 bases from J, the junction kept 2 bases outside the gene matches. Germline CDR1 and CDR2: SEHNR and FQNEAQ (reference sequence). The CDR3 sequence is 15 residues long. The CDR3: CASSAGLAGEETQYF. The CDR3 coding sequence is TGTGCCAGCAGCGCGGGACTAGCGGGAGAAGAGACCCAGTACTTC.

This clone has only one observation. The rearrangement links TRBV4-2 to TRBJ2-2, with 7 bases that match TRBD2. The CDR3 contains 16 residues. CDR1 is LGHNA and CDR2 is YNFKEQ in the germline V gene. Unmatched junction bases numbered 6, after V lost 3 bases and J lost 2 bases. Here the CDR3 DNA reads TGTGCCAGCAGCCAGGACTCTAGCGGTAACACCGGGGAGCTGTTTTTT. It is translated as CASSQDSSGNTGELFF.

This clone turned up a few times. The chain joins TRBV25-1 to TRBJ1-2; 8 bases fit TRBD1. This CDR3 region has 18 residues. With 1 base clipped from V and 4 bases from J, the junction kept 14 bases outside the gene matches. Germline lookup yields CDR1 MGHDK and CDR2 SYGVNS. The CDR3 DNA sequence: TGTGCCAGCAGTGAATCAGGGCAGGGGGCTGCCCGGTCCTATGGCTACACCTTC. Translation gives CASSESGQGAARSYGYTF.

The chain recombines TRBV19 with TRBJ2-5; a weak D match, TRBD1 (6 bases). Trimming cost V 4 bases and J 2 bases, with 20 bases left between them. The CDR3 is 17 residues long. CDR1 is LNHDA and CDR2 is SQIVND in the germline V gene (reference sequence). CDR3: CASSKSGEQGWQETQYF. CDR3 nucleotide sequence: TGTGCCAGTAGTAAAAGCGGTGAACAGGGATGGCAAGAGACCCAGTACTTC.

This clone was counted only a few times. The genes are TRBV6-5 and TRBJ2-7; tentatively, D is TRBD1 (6 bases). The CDR3 runs 15 residues. V gave up 0 bases and J gave up 3 bases, with 12 bases separating them. CDR1 is MNHEY, CDR2 SVGAGI, per germline. The chain's CDR3 is CASSYSPGVSYEQYF. CDR3 nucleotides: TGTGCCAGCAGTTACTCCCCAGGGGTAAGCTACGAGCAGTACTTC.

The genes are TRBV18 and TRBJ1-1; the match to TRBD1 covers 7 bases. This CDR3 region has 16 residues. Per the germline V gene, CDR1 is KGHSH and CDR2 is LQKENI. With 6 bases clipped from V and 4 bases from J, the junction kept 14 bases outside the gene matches. CDR3: CASSPPNRGRGTEAFF. Here the CDR3 DNA reads TGTGCCAGCTCCCCCCCGAACAGGGGAAGGGGCACTGAAGCTTTCTTT.

This clone was observed a few times. The chain carries TRBV5-1 and TRBJ2-1, with 7 bases aligning to TRBD2. The junction had 8 bases not matched to a gene; V was cut back by 2 bases and J by 9 bases. The CDR3 runs to 14 residues. CDR1 and CDR2 from the germline V gene are SGHRS and YFSETQ. This CDR3 is CASSLGLAVAEQFF. In DNA form, the CDR3 reads TGCGCCAGCAGCTTAGGGCTAGCGGTGGCTGAGCAGTTCTTC.

There are a few counts of this clone. V usage is TRBV4-1 and J usage is TRBJ1-6; D call uncertain. The V gene lost 1 base and the J gene lost 0 bases, with 16 bases spanning the gap. The V gene's germline CDR1 is MGHRA and CDR2 YSYEKL. The CDR3 spans 19 residues. CDR3: CASSQAQVEGSSYNSPLHF. CDR3 coding DNA: TGCGCCAGCAGCCAAGCCCAGGTAGAAGGGAGCTCCTATAATTCACCCCTCCACTTT.

This clone has a handful of counts. The chain recombines TRBV27 with TRBJ1-5, with D perhaps TRBD1 (6 bases). The CDR3 is 13 amino acids. V lost 8 bases to trimming and J lost 5 bases, with 13 bases between them. The germline CDR1 and CDR2 sequences are MNHEY and SMNVEV (reference sequence). In DNA, the CDR3 is TGTGCCAGCGGTCGGGGACAAGATCAGCCCCAGCATTTT. Protein sequence: CASGRGQDQPQHF.

J is TRBJ1-1 and V is TRBV6-5, with D unresolved. This CDR3 comprises 14 residues. V shed 6 bases and J shed 0 bases, with 11 bases lying between them. Germline V gives CDR1 MNHEY, CDR2 SVGAGI. The CDR3 protein is CASRPTQLNTEAFF. The CDR3, as DNA: TGTGCCAGCAGGCCAACCCAGTTGAACACTGAAGCTTTCTTT.

The chain carries TRBV14 and TRBJ1-1, with 7 bases aligning to TRBD1. This CDR3 has 14 residues. Germline CDR1 reads SGHDN; CDR2 reads FVKESK. Losses at the gene ends were 4 bases for V and 7 bases for J; bases not matched to a gene: 9. CDR3 residues: CASSRQTGVFEAFF. In DNA form, the CDR3 reads TGTGCCAGCAGCCGCCAAACAGGGGTTTTTGAAGCTTTCTTT.

This chain connects TRBV29-1 to TRBJ1-6; D call uncertain. Germline V gene sequence: CDR1 SQVTM, CDR2 ANQGSEA. CDR3 length equals 14 residues. V was trimmed by 4 bases and J by 0 bases, leaving 7 bases between them. The CDR3 DNA is TGCAGCGTTGGGTCTAGCTCCTATAATTCACCCCTCCACTTT. This gives the protein CSVGSSSYNSPLHF.

This clone showed up just a few times. The V and J genes are TRBV30 and TRBJ1-5; 8 positions agree with TRBD1. Looked up from germline, CDR1 is GTSNPN and CDR2 is SVGIG (reference sequence). V gave up 5 bases and J gave up 5 bases; unmatched junction bases: 14. The CDR3 extends over 16 amino acids. The chain's CDR3 is CAWSSFRDRYDQPQHF. DNA of the CDR3: TGTGCCTGGTCTTCTTTTAGGGACAGGTATGATCAGCCCCAGCATTTT.

This clone has a single count. This chain connects TRBV12-5 to TRBJ2-4; TRBD2 is a possible D gene (5 bases). Deletions cut 3 bases from V and 10 bases from J, with 37 bases between. This CDR3 spans 21 amino acids. Per the germline V gene, CDR1 is LGHNT and CDR2 is FRNRAP. The CDR3 DNA reads TGTGCTAGTGGTTTCGGCGGGTCGACCGGAAAAAACATGGGATTAGTTGAGATTCAGTACTTC. Amino acid sequence: CASGFGGSTGKNMGLVEIQYF. Based on the CDR3 plus reference TRBV12-5 and TRBJ2-4, the full variable domain is DARVTQTPRHKVTEMGQEVTMRCQPILGHNTVFWYRQTMMQGLELLAYFRNRAPLDDSGMPKDRFSAEMPDATLATLKIQPSEPRDSAVYFCASGFGGSTGKNMGLVEIQYFGAGTRLSVL.

This clone was detected a few times. The chain combines TRBV6-5 with TRBJ2-1; TRBD2 matches at 8 bases. The germline CDR1 and CDR2 sequences are MNHEY and SVGAGI. This CDR3 is 15 amino acids long. Trimming took 7 bases from V and 6 from J; bases not matched to a gene: 11. Here the CDR3 reads CASIYTGGPGNEQFF. CDR3 nucleotide sequence: TGTGCCAGCATATATACGGGAGGGCCGGGCAATGAGCAGTTCTTC.